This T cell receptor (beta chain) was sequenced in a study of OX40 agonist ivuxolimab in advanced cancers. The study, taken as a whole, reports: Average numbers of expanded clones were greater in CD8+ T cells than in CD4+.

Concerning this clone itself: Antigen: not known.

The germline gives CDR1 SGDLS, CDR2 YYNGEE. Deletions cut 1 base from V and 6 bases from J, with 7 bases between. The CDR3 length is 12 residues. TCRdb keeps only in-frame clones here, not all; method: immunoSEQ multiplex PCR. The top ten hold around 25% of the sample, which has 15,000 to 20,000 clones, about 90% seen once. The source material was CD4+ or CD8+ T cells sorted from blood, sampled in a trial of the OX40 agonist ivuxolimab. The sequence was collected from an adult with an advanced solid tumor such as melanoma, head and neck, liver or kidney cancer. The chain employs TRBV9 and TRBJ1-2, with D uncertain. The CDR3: CASSVSRNGYTF. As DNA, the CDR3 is TGTGCCAGCAGCGTATCCAGAAATGGCTACACCTTC.